This T cell receptor beta chain derives from a study of control samples from healthy donors and cancer patients. With V trimmed by 6 bases and J by 0 bases, 5 bases remained unmatched. CDR3 length: 16 residues. Germline V gives CDR1 WNHNN, CDR2 SYGVQD (reference sequence). Measured with immunoSEQ multiplex PCR; TCRdb has only the in-frame clones, and not every one. The table shows 150,000 or so clones, with 93% occurring only once. This TCR came from a man aged 50-60 years in good health. Material: blood. This chain uses TRBV10-1 with TRBJ2-3, with 11 bases matching TRBD2. CDR3 nucleotide sequence: TGCGCCAGCAGCGGTCGGACTAGCGGGAGCACAGATACGCAGTATTTT. Its protein is CASSGRTSGSTDTQYF.